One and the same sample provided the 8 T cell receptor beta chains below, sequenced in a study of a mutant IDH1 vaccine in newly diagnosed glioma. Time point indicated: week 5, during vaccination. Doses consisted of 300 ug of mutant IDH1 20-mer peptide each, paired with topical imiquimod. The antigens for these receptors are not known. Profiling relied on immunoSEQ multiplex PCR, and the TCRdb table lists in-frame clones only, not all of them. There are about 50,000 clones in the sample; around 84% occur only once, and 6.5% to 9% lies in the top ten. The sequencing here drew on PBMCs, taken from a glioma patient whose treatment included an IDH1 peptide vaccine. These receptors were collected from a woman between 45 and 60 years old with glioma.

CDR3 in DNA: TGTGCCAGCAGCCCTCAATCCCAGGGCTTAGAGACCCAGTACTTC. It codes for CASSPQSQGLETQYF. The gene calls are TRBV7-3 and TRBJ2-5; D is perhaps TRBD1 (5 bases). The V end was cut by 5 bases, the J end by 4 bases, with 17 bases between. The CDR3 covers 15 residues. In germline, CDR1 is SGHTA, CDR2 FQGTGA.

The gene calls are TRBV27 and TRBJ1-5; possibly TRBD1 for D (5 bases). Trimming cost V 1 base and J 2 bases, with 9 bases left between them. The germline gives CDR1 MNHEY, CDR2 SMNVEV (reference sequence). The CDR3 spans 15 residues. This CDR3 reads CASSLLATGNQPQHF. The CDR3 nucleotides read TGTGCCAGCAGTTTATTAGCGACAGGCAATCAGCCCCAGCATTTT.

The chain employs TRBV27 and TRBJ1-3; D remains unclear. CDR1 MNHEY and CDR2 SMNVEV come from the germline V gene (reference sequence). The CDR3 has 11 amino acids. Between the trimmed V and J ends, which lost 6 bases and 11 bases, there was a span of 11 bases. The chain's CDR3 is CASSAPAAIYF. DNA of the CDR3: TGTGCCAGCAGCGCCCCTGCGGCCATATATTTT.

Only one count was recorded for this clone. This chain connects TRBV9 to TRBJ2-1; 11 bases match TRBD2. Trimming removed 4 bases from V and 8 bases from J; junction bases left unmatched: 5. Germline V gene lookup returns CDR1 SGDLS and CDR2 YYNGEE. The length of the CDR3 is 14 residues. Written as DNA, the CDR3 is TGTGCCAGCAGCAGACTAGCGGGGTTCGATGAGCAGTTCTTC. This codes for CASSRLAGFDEQFF.

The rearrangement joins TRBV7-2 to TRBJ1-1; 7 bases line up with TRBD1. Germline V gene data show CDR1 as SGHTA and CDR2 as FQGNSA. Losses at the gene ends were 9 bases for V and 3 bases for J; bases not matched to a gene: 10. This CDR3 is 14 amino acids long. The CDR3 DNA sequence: TGTGCCAGTAGAAAAGACAGGGAACACACTGAAGCTTTCTTT. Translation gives CASRKDREHTEAFF.

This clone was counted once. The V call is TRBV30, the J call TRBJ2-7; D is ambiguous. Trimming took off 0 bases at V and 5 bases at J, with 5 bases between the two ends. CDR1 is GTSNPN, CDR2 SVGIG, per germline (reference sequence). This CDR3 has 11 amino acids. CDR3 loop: CAWSVDHEQYF. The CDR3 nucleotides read TGTGCCTGGAGTGTCGATCACGAGCAGTACTTC.

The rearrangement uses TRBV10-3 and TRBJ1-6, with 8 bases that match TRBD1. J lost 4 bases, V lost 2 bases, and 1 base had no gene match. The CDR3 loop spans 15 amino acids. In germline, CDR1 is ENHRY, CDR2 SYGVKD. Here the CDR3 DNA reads TGTGCCATCAGTGAGGGGACAGGATATAATTCACCCCTCCACTTT. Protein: CAISEGTGYNSPLHF.

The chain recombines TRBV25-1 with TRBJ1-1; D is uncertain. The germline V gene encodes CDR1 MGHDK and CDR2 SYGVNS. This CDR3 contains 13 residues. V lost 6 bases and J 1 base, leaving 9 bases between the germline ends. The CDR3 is CASRVTGNTEAFF. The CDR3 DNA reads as TGTGCCAGCAGAGTCACGGGGAACACTGAAGCTTTCTTT.